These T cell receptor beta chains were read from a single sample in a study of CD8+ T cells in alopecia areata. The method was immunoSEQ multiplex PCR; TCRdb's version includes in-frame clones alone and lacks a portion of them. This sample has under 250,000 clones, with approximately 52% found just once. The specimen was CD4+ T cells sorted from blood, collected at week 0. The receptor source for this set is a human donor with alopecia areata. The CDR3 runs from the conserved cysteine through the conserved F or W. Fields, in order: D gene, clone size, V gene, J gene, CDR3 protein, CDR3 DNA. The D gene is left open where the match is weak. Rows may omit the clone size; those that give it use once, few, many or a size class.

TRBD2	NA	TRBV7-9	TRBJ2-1	CASSLAQREAFF	TGTGCCAGCAGCTTAGCCCAGCGGGAGGCGTTCTTC
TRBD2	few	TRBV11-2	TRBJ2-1	CASSHSGSSYNEQFF	TGTGCCAGCAGCCATAGCGGGAGCTCCTACAATGAGCAGTTCTTC
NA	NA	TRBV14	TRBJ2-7	CASSQDRTKQYF	TGTGCCAGCAGCCAAGATAGGACGAAGCAGTACTTC
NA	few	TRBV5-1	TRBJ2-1	CASRLRQESNEQFF	TGCGCCAGCAGATTAAGGCAGGAATCCAATGAGCAGTTCTTC
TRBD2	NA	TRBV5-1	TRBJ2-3	CASATSGSSADTQYF	TGCGCCAGCGCTACTAGCGGGAGTAGTGCAGATACGCAGTATTTT
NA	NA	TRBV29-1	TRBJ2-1	CSSFRMQGRGKQFF	TGCAGCTCCTTTAGGATGCAGGGAAGGGGAAAGCAGTTCTTC
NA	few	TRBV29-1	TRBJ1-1	CSVEGRLNTEAFF	TGCAGCGTCGAGGGCAGGTTGAACACTGAAGCTTTCTTT
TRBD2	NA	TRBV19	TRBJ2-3	CASSPRTSSDTQYF	TGTGCCAGTAGTCCCCGGACTAGCTCAGATACGCAGTATTTT
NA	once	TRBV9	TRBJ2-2	CASSVVAGELFF	TGTGCCAGCAGCGTAGTAGCCGGGGAGCTGTTTTTT
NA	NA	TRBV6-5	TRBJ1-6	CASKGTSSYNSPLHF	TGTGCCAGCAAAGGCACGAGCTCCTATAATTCACCCCTCCACTTT
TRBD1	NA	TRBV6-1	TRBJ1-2	CASSMGQQGPYGYTF	TGTGCCAGCAGTATGGGACAGCAAGGGCCTTATGGCTACACCTTC
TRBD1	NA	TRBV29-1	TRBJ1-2	CSVVGTSTGGPGYTF	TGCAGCGTGGTCGGGACATCGACAGGGGGCCCTGGCTACACCTTC
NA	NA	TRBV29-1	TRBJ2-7	CSVVGDYEQYF	TGCAGCGTAGTAGGTGACTACGAGCAGTACTTC
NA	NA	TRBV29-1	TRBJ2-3	CSVRRTDTQYF	TGCAGCGTTCGGAGAACAGATACGCAGTATTTT
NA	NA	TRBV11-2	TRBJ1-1	CASSRDRNTEAFF	TGTGCCAGCAGCCGCGACAGGAACACTGAAGCTTTCTTT
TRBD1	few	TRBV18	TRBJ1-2	CASSPDRGLGYTF	TGTGCCAGCTCACCAGACAGGGGGCTCGGCTACACCTTC
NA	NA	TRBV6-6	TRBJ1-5	CAASSPGREPQHF	TGTGCCGCCAGCAGTCCAGGGAGGGAGCCCCAGCATTTT
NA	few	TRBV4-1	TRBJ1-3	CASSQHGVSGNTIYF	TGCGCCAGCAGCCAACACGGGGTCTCTGGAAACACCATATATTTT
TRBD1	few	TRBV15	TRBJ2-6	CATSRTGDLVGANVLTF	TGTGCCACCAGCCGGACAGGGGATCTGGTCGGGGCCAACGTCCTGACTTTC
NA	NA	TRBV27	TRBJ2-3	CASTREAGTDTQYF	TGTGCCAGCACTAGGGAGGCGGGGACAGATACGCAGTATTTT
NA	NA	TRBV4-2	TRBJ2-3	CASSLQGGGTDTQYF	TGTGCCAGCAGCTTACAGGGCGGGGGCACAGATACGCAGTATTTT
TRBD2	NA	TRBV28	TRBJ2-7	CASSLYASGSSYEQYF	TGTGCCAGCAGTTTATACGCTAGCGGGAGCTCCTACGAGCAGTACTTC
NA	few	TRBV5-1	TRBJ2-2	CASSSPGFANTGELFF	TGCGCCAGCAGCTCCCCCGGATTCGCGAACACCGGGGAGCTGTTTTTT
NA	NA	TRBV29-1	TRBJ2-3	CSVEFVGGDTQYF	TGCAGCGTTGAGTTTGTGGGTGGTGATACGCAGTATTTT
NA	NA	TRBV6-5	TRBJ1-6	CASSYHGQSNSPLHF	TGTGCCAGCAGTTACCATGGACAGAGTAATTCACCCCTCCACTTT
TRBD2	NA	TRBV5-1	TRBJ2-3	CASSFEGGPRTQYF	TGCGCCAGCAGCTTTGAGGGAGGGCCTCGTACGCAGTATTTT
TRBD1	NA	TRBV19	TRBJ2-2	CATRRQGLNTGELFF	TGTGCCACCCGAAGACAGGGCTTGAACACCGGGGAGCTGTTTTTT
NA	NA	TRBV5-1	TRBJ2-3	CASSRGGPQDTQYF	TGCGCCAGCAGCAGGGGGGGACCACAAGATACGCAGTATTTT
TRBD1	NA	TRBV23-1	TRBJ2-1	CASSHFRDREQDEQFF	TGCGCCAGCAGTCATTTCAGGGACAGGGAACAGGATGAGCAGTTCTTC
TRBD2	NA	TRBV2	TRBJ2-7	CASSVSSGGSYEQYF	TGTGCCAGCAGTGTCTCTAGCGGGGGGTCCTACGAGCAGTACTTC
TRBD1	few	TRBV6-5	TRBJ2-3	CASSPRQGTDTQYF	TGTGCCAGCAGTCCGCGACAGGGAACAGATACGCAGTATTTT
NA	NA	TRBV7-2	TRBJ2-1	CASSPSGRGNEQFF	TGTGCCAGCAGCCCATCGGGGCGGGGCAATGAGCAGTTCTTC
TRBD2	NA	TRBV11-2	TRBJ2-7	CASSPHLAGVSGEQYF	TGTGCCAGCAGCCCTCATCTAGCGGGAGTCAGTGGCGAGCAGTACTTC
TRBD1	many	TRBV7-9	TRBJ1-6	CASSFGTASPLHF	TGTGCCAGCAGCTTCGGGACAGCTTCACCCCTCCACTTT
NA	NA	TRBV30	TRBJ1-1	CAWSVSSRGEAFF	TGTGCCTGGAGTGTCAGCTCCCGGGGCGAAGCTTTCTTT
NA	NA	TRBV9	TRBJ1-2	CASSPWRVNYGYTF	TGTGCCAGCAGCCCCTGGCGGGTCAACTATGGCTACACCTTC
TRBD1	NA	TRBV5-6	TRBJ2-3	CASSPPPGQGTYTQYF	TGTGCCAGCAGCCCCCCTCCGGGACAGGGGACCTATACGCAGTATTTT
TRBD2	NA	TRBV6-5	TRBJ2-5	CASSYRGLAAQETQYF	TGTGCCAGCAGTTACAGGGGACTAGCGGCACAAGAGACCCAGTACTTC
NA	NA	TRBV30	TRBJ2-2	CAYRDTNTGELFF	TGTGCCTACCGGGACACCAACACCGGGGAGCTGTTTTTT
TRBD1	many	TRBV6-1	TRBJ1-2	CASRLGTGEGYTF	TGTGCCAGCAGACTAGGGACAGGGGAGGGCTACACCTTC
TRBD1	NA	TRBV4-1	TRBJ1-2	CASSQGTGYGYTF	TGCGCCAGCAGCCAAGGGACAGGGTATGGCTACACCTTC
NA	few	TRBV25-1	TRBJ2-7	CASSELGRADRSYEQYF	TGTGCCAGCAGTGAATTAGGGCGGGCTGACAGGAGCTACGAGCAGTACTTC
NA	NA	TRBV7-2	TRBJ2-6	CASSPQGGPGANVLTF	TGTGCCAGCAGCCCCCAGGGGGGGCCTGGGGCCAACGTCCTGACTTTC
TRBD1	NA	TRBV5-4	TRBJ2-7	CASSLGTGYEQYF	TGTGCCAGCAGCTTGGGGACAGGGTACGAGCAGTACTTC
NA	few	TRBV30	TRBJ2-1	CAWRDRSYNEQFF	TGTGCCTGGAGGGACCGTTCCTACAATGAGCAGTTCTTC
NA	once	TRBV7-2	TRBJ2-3	CASSLYRTDTQYF	TGTGCCAGCAGCTTATACAGGACAGATACGCAGTATTTT
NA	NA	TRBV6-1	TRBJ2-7	CASSEAVTALYEQYF	TGTGCCAGCAGTGAAGCGGTGACAGCCCTCTACGAGCAGTACTTC
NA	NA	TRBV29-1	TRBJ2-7	CSVEDRTQSYEQYF	TGCAGCGTTGAAGATCGGACCCAGTCCTACGAGCAGTACTTC
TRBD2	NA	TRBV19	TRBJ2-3	CASSQLAGGSTDTQYF	TGTGCCAGTAGCCAACTAGCGGGGGGCAGCACAGATACGCAGTATTTT